The clone carrying this T cell receptor (beta chain) came up once. Its antigen remains unknown. This could be a read error, since a much larger clone is one nucleotide away. MiXCR, run by TCRdb on the PCR reads, gives a single entry per CDR3 protein. The sample carries 55,000 to 75,000 distinct CDR3 sequences, 15% to 20% recorded once. This record belongs to a study of molecular identifiers for immune sequencing clone quantification. Study-wide context: In replicates, RNA taken from approximately 20,000 or 100,000 naive CD8 cells was divided five ways, and four portions underwent sequencing. Points from the study as a whole: Investigators reportedly could detect spiked Jurkat TCR RNA from one cell among approximately 970,000 naive cells.

Using a CD8+CD4-CCR7+CD45RA+ phenotype, naive CD8 T cells were sorted. Trimming took 3 bases from V and 6 from J; bases not matched to a gene: 7. Germline V lookup: CDR1 MNHEY, CDR2 SMNVEV (reference sequence). CDR3 length equals 14 residues. This receptor was taken from a human donor in good health. Some libraries in this study had Jurkat cell RNA spiked in. The specimen was naive CD8+ T cells from blood, with Jurkat cell RNA spiked in. Subset of the sample: FACS-sorted CD8+CD4-CCR7+CD45RA+ naive T cells. This chain connects TRBV27 to TRBJ1-1, with 7 bases aligning to TRBD1. The CDR3 is CASSLGRGTAEAFF. The DNA for the CDR3 is TGTGCCAGCAGTTTGGGCAGGGGGACTGCTGAAGCTTTCTTT.